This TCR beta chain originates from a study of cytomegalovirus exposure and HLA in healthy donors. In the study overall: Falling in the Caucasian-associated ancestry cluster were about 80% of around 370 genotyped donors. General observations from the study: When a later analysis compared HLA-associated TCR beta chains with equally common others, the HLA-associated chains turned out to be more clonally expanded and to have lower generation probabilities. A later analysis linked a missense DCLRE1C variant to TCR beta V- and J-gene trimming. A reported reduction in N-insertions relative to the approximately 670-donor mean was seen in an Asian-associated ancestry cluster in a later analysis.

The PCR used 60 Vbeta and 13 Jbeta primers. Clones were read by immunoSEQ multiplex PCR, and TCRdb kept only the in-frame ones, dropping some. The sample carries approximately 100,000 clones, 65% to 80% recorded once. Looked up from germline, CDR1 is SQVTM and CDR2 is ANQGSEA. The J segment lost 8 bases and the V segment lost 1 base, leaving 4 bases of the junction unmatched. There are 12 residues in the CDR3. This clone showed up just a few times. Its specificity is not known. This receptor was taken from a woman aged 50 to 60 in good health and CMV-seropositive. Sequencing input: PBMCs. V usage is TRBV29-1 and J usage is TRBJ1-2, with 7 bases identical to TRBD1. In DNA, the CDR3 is TGCAGCGTTGAAGGGACAGGCGGGGGCTACACCTTC. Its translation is CSVEGTGGGYTF.